These 30 T cell receptor beta chains were all obtained from the same sample, sequenced in a study of beta chain features in type 1 diabetes listed by TCRdb under 2018. The protocol used for the library was the immunoSEQ multiplex PCR assay. The High Capacity cDNA Reverse Transcription Kit was used to reverse transcribe all of the isolated RNA, meaning that expressed TCRB transcripts were what got sequenced. Not all clones reach the TCRdb copy of this immuneACCESS table, which keeps in-frame sequences only. Checked studies attribute under half of the gap to unresolved V genes and leave the rest unexplained. The sample table contains 130,000 to 150,000 clones; only one count was recorded for under 60% of them. The biggest ten clones account for approximately 0.4% of the sample. Sequencing used Tregs from blood. The cell subset or site label of this sample denotes: regulatory CD4+ T cells. The receptors stem from a man aged 18 to 35 in good health.

The chain combines TRBV7-2 with TRBJ1-2, with 11 bases lining up with TRBD1. V lost 3 bases and J lost 7; bases outside the gene matches: 7. The germline gives CDR1 SGHTA, CDR2 FQGNSA. The CDR3 runs 15 residues. The CDR3 coding sequence is TGTGCCAGCAGCTTCCGGACAGGGGGCGCAGTTGGCTACACCTTC. It is translated as CASSFRTGGAVGYTF.

This chain connects TRBV29-1 to TRBJ2-3; no definite D call. Trimming took off 1 base at V and 0 bases at J, with 8 bases between the two ends. This CDR3 contains 14 residues. Per the germline V gene, CDR1 is SQVTM and CDR2 is ANQGSEA. DNA of the CDR3: TGCAGCGTTGAAGCTGGAGATAGCACAGATACGCAGTATTTT. Its protein is CSVEAGDSTDTQYF.

This chain links TRBV5-1 with TRBJ2-1; D is possibly TRBD2 (6 bases). Germline V lookup: CDR1 SGHRS, CDR2 YFSETQ. This CDR3 is 14 amino acids long. V lost 0 bases and J lost 2, with 6 bases in between. The DNA for the CDR3 is TGCGCCAGCAGCTTGGCGGGAGCCTACAATGAGCAGTTCTTC. It yields the protein CASSLAGAYNEQFF.

This clone came up a few times. The CDR3 region has the DNA TGTGCCTGGAGTGCGGGGACAGTCACCGGGGAGCTGTTTTTT. Amino acids: CAWSAGTVTGELFF. The V gene is TRBV30, the J gene TRBJ2-2; TRBD1 agrees at 7 bases. CDR1 and CDR2 from the germline V gene are GTSNPN and SVGIG (reference sequence). The ends lost 1 base at V and 4 bases at J; junction bases unmatched: 3. The CDR3 spans 14 residues.

This clone has more than one count but fewer than ten. CDR3 sequence: CASILRSTGELFF. The CDR3 region has the DNA TGTGCCAGTATATTAAGGAGCACCGGGGAGCTGTTTTTT. The V call is TRBV19, the J call TRBJ2-2; D gene ambiguous. V was cut by 7 bases and J by 4 bases, with 10 bases left in between. This CDR3 is built from 13 residues. The germline V gene has CDR1 LNHDA and CDR2 SQIVND (reference sequence).

The chain links TRBV9 to TRBJ2-5; perhaps TRBD1 as D (5 bases). The CDR3 has 15 amino acids. Germline loops: CDR1 SGDLS, CDR2 YYNGEE. V shed 0 bases and J shed 5 bases, with 14 bases lying between them. In nucleotides, the CDR3 is TGTGCCAGCAGCGTAGTGCCCAGGGAAGGGGAGACCCAGTACTTC. It translates to CASSVVPREGETQYF.

CDR3 sequence: CASSLNFREKLFF. CDR3 coding DNA: TGTGCCAGCAGCTTAAATTTTCGTGAAAAACTGTTTTTT. The genes are TRBV7-9 and TRBJ1-4; D gene ambiguous. Per germline, CDR1 SEHNR and CDR2 FQNEAQ (reference sequence). The CDR3 loop spans 13 amino acids. Deletions cut 2 bases from V and 7 bases from J, with 8 bases between. Complete variable domain (other parts from reference TRBV7-9 and TRBJ1-4): DTGVSQNPRHKITKRGQNVTFRCDPISEHNRLYWYRQTLGQGPEFLTYFQNEAQLEKSRLLSDRFSAERPKGSFSTLEIQRTEQGDSAMYLCASSLNFREKLFFGSGTQLSVL.

The chain couples TRBV5-6 to TRBJ2-7, with D maybe TRBD1 (5 bases). Germline V gene sequence: CDR1 SGHDT, CDR2 YYEEEE. Trimming left V 1 base short and J 2 bases short, with 13 bases between. The CDR3 is made up of 15 amino acids. The CDR3 region is CASSLIATGTYEQYF. CDR3 coding DNA: TGTGCCAGCAGCTTGATCGCTACAGGAACCTACGAGCAGTACTTC. Complete variable domain (other parts from reference TRBV5-6 and TRBJ2-7): DAGVTQSPTHLIKTRGQQVTLRCSPKSGHDTVSWYQQALGQGPQFIFQYYEEEERQRGNFPDRFSGHQFPNYSSELNVNALLLGDSALYLCASSLIATGTYEQYFGPGTRLTVT.

This clone has more than one count but fewer than ten. Other DNA sequences in this sample translate to the same CDR3. CDR3 in DNA: TGCGCCAGCAGCTTGGGGCGGCAAGAGACCCAGTACTTC. It encodes CASSLGRQETQYF. The rearrangement uses TRBV5-1 and TRBJ2-5; D gene ambiguous. CDR1 is SGHRS, CDR2 YFSETQ, per germline. This CDR3 has 13 amino acids. V lost 0 bases and J 2 bases, leaving 5 bases between the germline ends.

This clone has more than one count but fewer than ten. The V and J genes are TRBV18 and TRBJ1-1; D possibly corresponds to TRBD1 (5 bases). The CDR3 is 16 residues long. Looked up from germline, CDR1 is KGHSH and CDR2 is LQKENI. V lost 4 bases, J lost 5 bases, and 20 bases lay in between. CDR3 sequence reads: CASSQVGDYKRTEAFF. CDR3 coding DNA: TGTGCCAGCTCACAAGTGGGGGACTACAAACGGACTGAAGCTTTCTTT. Drawing the rest from reference TRBV18 and TRBJ1-1, the complete variable domain is NAGVMQNPRHLVRRRGQEARLRCSPMKGHSHVYWYRQLPEEGLKFMVYLQKENIIDESGMPKERFSAEFPKEGPSILRIQQVVRGDSAAYFCASSQVGDYKRTEAFFGQGTRLTVV.

V and J are TRBV6-5 and TRBJ2-5, with D possibly TRBD2 on 5 matching bases. This CDR3 is 14 amino acids long. The germline V gene has CDR1 MNHEY and CDR2 SVGAGI. V was trimmed by 2 bases and J by 1 base, leaving 8 bases between them. CDR3 DNA sequence: TGTGCCAGCAGTTACCTCCGGGGCCAAGAGACCCAGTACTTC. This gives the protein CASSYLRGQETQYF.

The J gene is TRBJ1-1, the V gene TRBV7-2; a possible D gene is TRBD1 (5 bases). CDR3 length: 14 amino acids. V lost 7 bases and J lost 6, with 18 bases in between. Germline CDR1 is SGHTA and CDR2 is FQGNSA. CDR3 DNA: TGTGCCAGCATGACCCCGCCGGGGGAGCCTGAAGCTTTCTTT. This gives the protein CASMTPPGEPEAFF.

The rearrangement uses TRBV19 and TRBJ1-5, with D perhaps matching TRBD1 (6 bases). The germline gives CDR1 LNHDA, CDR2 SQIVND (reference sequence). V was shortened by 6 bases and J by 6 bases, with 12 bases between the two germline ends. The CDR3 covers 13 residues. CDR3 loop: CASSNDRSQPQHF. The CDR3 nucleotides read TGTGCCAGTAGCAACGACAGGAGTCAGCCCCAGCATTTT.

V and J are TRBV4-3 and TRBJ2-3, with D perhaps TRBD1 (6 bases). Germline V gene sequence: CDR1 LGHNA, CDR2 YSLEER. Trimming left V 0 bases short and J 7 bases short, with 20 bases between. This CDR3 region has 17 residues. The CDR3 region is CASSQDTTGTTMNTQYF. CDR3 DNA: TGCGCCAGCAGCCAAGATACCACAGGGACCACAATGAATACGCAGTATTTT.

This clone showed up just a few times. V usage is TRBV28 and J usage is TRBJ2-7; TRBD1 aligns across 9 bases. This CDR3 has 12 amino acids. Germline V gene data show CDR1 as MDHEN and CDR2 as SYDVKM. V shed 11 bases, J shed 5 bases, and the junction held 7 bases outside the gene matches. The DNA for the CDR3 is TGTGCCGCCAAGACAGGGGGGCACGAGCAGTACTTC. It encodes CAAKTGGHEQYF. The variable domain in full, with the rest retrieved from reference TRBV28 and TRBJ2-7, is DVKVTQSSRYLVKRTGEKVFLECVQDMDHENMFWYRQDPGLGLRLIYFSYDVKMKEKGDIPEGYSVSREKKERFSLILESASTNQTSMYLCAAKTGGHEQYFGPGTRLTVT.

This clone came up once. The J gene is TRBJ2-5, the V gene TRBV5-1, with 11 positions matching TRBD2. This CDR3 is built from 17 residues. Germline values: CDR1 SGHRS, CDR2 YFSETQ. With V trimmed by 4 bases and J by 1 base, 9 bases remained unmatched. In DNA form, the CDR3 reads TGCGCCAGCAGCCCGAGACTAGCGGGATCTACCCAAGAGACCCAGTACTTC. Translating gives CASSPRLAGSTQETQYF. The full variable domain, rest sourced from reference TRBV5-1 and TRBJ2-5, is KAGVTQTPRYLIKTRGQQVTLSCSPISGHRSVSWYQQTPGQGLQFLFEYFSETQRNKGNFPGRFSGRQFSNSRSEMNVSTLELGDSALYLCASSPRLAGSTQETQYFGPGTRLLVL.

J is TRBJ1-5 and V is TRBV28; D gene uncertain. There are 15 residues in the CDR3. Trimming stripped 4 bases from V and 2 bases from J, with 12 bases between. Germline lookup yields CDR1 MDHEN and CDR2 SYDVKM. The CDR3 region is CASSWGRGGNQPQHF. DNA for the CDR3: TGTGCCAGCAGTTGGGGTCGGGGAGGCAATCAGCCCCAGCATTTT.

The chain joins TRBV11-2 to TRBJ2-5, with 13 positions matching TRBD2. J was trimmed by 4 bases and V by 5 bases; bases with no gene match: 10. The germline CDR1 and CDR2 sequences are SGHAT and FQNNGV. The CDR3 covers 17 residues. CDR3 nucleotides: TGTGCCAGCAGCAGGGGGGGACTAGCGGGATTGCGAGAGACCCAGTACTTC. Protein sequence: CASSRGGLAGLRETQYF.

The chain is built from TRBV18 and TRBJ2-1, with 13 bases aligning to TRBD2. The CDR3 consists of 15 residues. With 3 bases clipped from V and 9 bases from J, the junction kept 5 bases outside the gene matches. Germline values: CDR1 KGHSH, CDR2 LQKENI. The chain's CDR3 is CASSPGLAGSGEQFF. Written as DNA, the CDR3 is TGTGCCAGCTCACCGGGACTAGCGGGATCGGGTGAGCAGTTCTTC.

The genes are TRBV19 and TRBJ2-6, with D perhaps TRBD1 (6 bases). Germline CDR1 LNHDA, CDR2 SQIVND (reference sequence). The CDR3 runs to 16 residues. Trimming left V 5 bases short and J 1 base short, with 12 bases between. CDR3 nucleotides: TGTGCCAGTAGTGCTGGGGGCCCGTCTGGGGCCAACGTCCTGACTTTC. It specifies CASSAGGPSGANVLTF.

This clone occurred a few times. The chain has TRBV5-4 and TRBJ1-4, with D tentatively TRBD1 (6 bases). V gave up 4 bases and J gave up 5 bases, with 15 bases separating them. The CDR3 consists of 15 residues. CDR1 and CDR2 (germline): SGHNT, YYREEE (reference sequence). CDR3 region: CASSTRQVGNEKLFF. The CDR3 bases are TGTGCCAGCAGCACCCGACAGGTCGGAAATGAAAAACTGTTTTTT.

This chain joins TRBV27 and TRBJ1-1; 8 bases agree with TRBD1. The length of the CDR3 is 14 residues. After removal of 5 bases from V and 4 bases from J, the junction contained 6 bases not matched to a gene. CDR1 is MNHEY, CDR2 SMNVEV, per germline (reference sequence). The CDR3 loop reads CASSMTGVATEAFF. As DNA, the CDR3 is TGTGCCAGCAGTATGACAGGGGTGGCCACTGAAGCTTTCTTT.

The chain employs TRBV6-6 and TRBJ2-7; D ambiguous. The CDR3 runs 14 residues. V lost 4 bases and J 6 bases, leaving 16 bases between the germline ends. Germline CDR1 and CDR2: MNHNY and SVGAGI (reference sequence). For the CDR3, the DNA is TGTGCCAGCAGTTCCCCCCTAGTGGGTGTCGAGCAGTACTTC. This translates into CASSSPLVGVEQYF.

CDR3 bases: TGTGCCAGCAGCCGCACTAGCGGAGGGTACAATGAGCAGTTCTTC. It codes for CASSRTSGGYNEQFF. This rearrangement joins TRBV7-3 to TRBJ2-1; 8 bases line up with TRBD2. The junction had 7 bases not matched to a gene; V was cut back by 5 bases and J by 4 bases. Germline V gives CDR1 SGHTA, CDR2 FQGTGA. This CDR3 is 15 amino acids long.

This clone was seen a handful of times. The chain's CDR3 is CASSSLGLAGESYNEQFF. CDR3 sequence (DNA): TGTGCCAGCAGCTCCCTAGGACTAGCGGGAGAGTCCTACAATGAGCAGTTCTTC. The chain combines TRBV11-2 with TRBJ2-1, with 13 bases that match TRBD2. Per the germline V gene, CDR1 is SGHAT and CDR2 is FQNNGV. Germline trimming cut 4 bases from V and 1 base from J; bases unmatched to any gene: 7. CDR3 length: 18 residues.

This chain connects TRBV7-8 to TRBJ2-7; TRBD1 matches 9 bases. J gave up 3 bases and V 5 bases, and 2 bases lay outside the gene matches. This CDR3 contains 13 residues. The germline CDR1 and CDR2 sequences are SGHVS and FQNEAQ. The CDR3 DNA is TGTGCCAGCAGCGAGGACAGGGGCTACGAGCAGTACTTC. It translates to CASSEDRGYEQYF.

CDR3 nucleotides: TGCAGCGTCGCCGGCCTAGTCTCCCCAGATACGCAGTATTTT. Translating gives CSVAGLVSPDTQYF. This chain joins TRBV29-1 and TRBJ2-3; no clear D. Germline values: CDR1 SQVTM, CDR2 ANQGSEA. The length of the CDR3 is 14 residues. Trimming removed 6 bases at V and 4 bases at J, with 17 bases between.

This clone was found a few times. The chain recombines TRBV28 with TRBJ2-1; 8 bases are shared with TRBD2. The CDR3 has 17 residues. Germline loops: CDR1 MDHEN, CDR2 SYDVKM. V shed 4 bases and J 3 bases; nucleotides not matched to a gene: 11. This chain's CDR3 is CASSWWGAGANYNEQFF. DNA for the CDR3: TGTGCCAGCAGTTGGTGGGGAGCGGGAGCGAACTACAATGAGCAGTTCTTC.

This clone was recorded a few times. The V call is TRBV10-3, the J call TRBJ2-3; 7 bases map to TRBD2. The ends lost 3 bases at V and 2 bases at J; junction bases unmatched: 2. The germline V gene has CDR1 ENHRY and CDR2 SYGVKD. CDR3 size: 14 residues. The chain's CDR3 is CAISESGNTDTQYF. The CDR3 DNA sequence: TGTGCCATCAGTGAAAGCGGGAACACAGATACGCAGTATTTT.

There are a few counts of this clone. The chain has TRBV4-3 and TRBJ1-1; a weak D match, TRBD1 (5 bases). The V and J ends lost 1 base and 0 bases respectively, with 15 bases between them. The germline V gene encodes CDR1 LGHNA and CDR2 YSLEER. This CDR3 contains 17 residues. The CDR3 spells CASSQGRGGLMNTEAFF. CDR3 bases: TGCGCCAGCAGCCAAGGGAGGGGAGGTTTAATGAACACTGAAGCTTTCTTT.